This T cell receptor beta chain was identified in a study of T cell responses to AZD1222 COVID-19 vaccine. The V and J ends lost 5 bases and 0 bases respectively, with 17 bases between them. The CDR3 is made up of 17 amino acids. CDR1 is SGHTA, CDR2 FQGNSA, per germline. Clones were sequenced by immunoSEQ multiplex PCR, and TCRdb holds only the in-frame ones, with some missing. The table lists more than 95,000 clones, around 90% of them singletons, with 7% to 10% in the top ten. This TCR was sampled from an adult in good health. The chain uses TRBV7-2 and TRBJ1-5, with D perhaps TRBD1 (6 bases). The specimen comprised peripheral blood, sampled on day 0 of AZD1222 vaccination. The DNA of the CDR3 is TGTGCCAGCAGCCGGGACATGTCTCTATATAGCAATCAGCCCCAGCATTTT. Its translation is CASSRDMSLYSNQPQHF.